The next 2 T cell receptor beta chains were all read from a single sample in a study of blood T cell repertoires in COVID-19. The protocol was immunoSEQ multiplex PCR, while the TCRdb copy is restricted to in-frame clones and leaves out a portion. The sample yields under 200,000 clones, roughly 87% seen once. Sequencing was carried out using PBMCs or T cells enriched from blood (not recorded which). These receptors were obtained from a woman between 50 and 59 years old who had recovered from COVID-19.

The V and J genes are TRBV7-9 and TRBJ2-7; 8 nucleotides line up with TRBD2. V lost 5 bases to trimming and J lost 4 bases; unmatched junction nucleotides: 1. Germline CDR1 is SEHNR and CDR2 is FQNEAQ (reference sequence). There are 12 residues in the CDR3. CDR3 in amino acids: CASSPGGYEQYF. In nucleotides, the CDR3 is TGTGCCAGCAGCCCGGGGGGGTACGAGCAGTACTTC.

The chain employs TRBV5-8 and TRBJ2-7, with 12 bases fitting TRBD2. CDR1 SGHTS and CDR2 YDEGEE come from the germline V gene. This CDR3 region has 16 residues. J was trimmed by 2 bases and V by 4 bases; bases with no gene match: 7. The CDR3 DNA reads as TGTGCCAGCAGCGGCGCCACTAGCGGGAGGACCTACGAGCAGTACTTC. This translates into CASSGATSGRTYEQYF.